One sample yielded the 13 T cell receptor beta chains listed below, sequenced in a study of CD8+ T cells in alopecia areata. Specified treatment: oral pan-JAK inhibitor, 5-10 mg twice daily. Extraction and reverse transcription of RNA yielded cDNA as the sequencing template. Sequencing used immunoSEQ multiplex PCR; TCRdb keeps in-frame clones, though not all of them. The repertoire holds some 240,000 clones, with about 50% as singletons. Sequencing was performed on CD4+ T cells sorted from blood, taken at week 4, from a patient treated with tofacitinib. Every receptor here comes from a human donor with alopecia areata.

J is TRBJ2-5 and V is TRBV18, with 9 positions matching TRBD1. The germline V gene has CDR1 KGHSH and CDR2 LQKENI. The CDR3 sequence is 15 residues long. The V gene end was trimmed by 1 base and the J gene end by 4 bases; junction bases not matched to a gene: 4. CDR3 residues: CASSPRTGALETQYF. The CDR3 DNA follows: TGTGCCAGCTCACCACGGACAGGGGCCCTAGAGACCCAGTACTTC.

This rearrangement joins TRBV29-1 to TRBJ2-3; 11 nucleotides match TRBD2. V lost 3 bases and J lost 0; bases outside the gene matches: 5. The CDR3 length is 16 residues. Germline assignment: CDR1 SQVTM and CDR2 ANQGSEA. CDR3 protein: CSVDFRLAGSTDTQYF. The CDR3 DNA sequence: TGCAGCGTTGATTTTCGACTAGCGGGGAGCACAGATACGCAGTATTTT.

There are a few counts of this clone. This CDR3 is also generated by other DNA sequences in the sample. The chain joins TRBV5-1 to TRBJ2-5, with D uncertain. V lost 4 bases to trimming and J lost 1 base, with 2 bases between them. Germline assignment: CDR1 SGHRS and CDR2 YFSETQ. The CDR3 spans 11 residues. In nucleotides, the CDR3 is TGCGCCAGCAGCCTCCAAGAGACCCAGTACTTC. Translating it yields CASSLQETQYF.

The CDR3 nucleotides are TGTGCCAGCAGCTTAGAAGTGGGGTTGCGCGAGCAGTACTTC. Amino acids: CASSLEVGLREQYF. The chain carries TRBV7-2 and TRBJ2-7; D is uncertain. The CDR3 contains 14 residues. Germline lookup yields CDR1 SGHTA and CDR2 FQGNSA. Trimming pared 1 base from V and 6 bases from J, leaving 13 bases between.

The CDR3 nucleotides read TGTGCCAGCACCGAAGTGGGGAGTGAGGACTATGGCTACACCTTC. Residues: CASTEVGSEDYGYTF. The J gene is TRBJ1-2, the V gene TRBV11-2; D remains unclear. The ends were cut back, 7 bases at V and 3 bases at J, with 18 bases in the middle. Germline V lookup: CDR1 SGHAT, CDR2 FQNNGV. The CDR3 spans 15 residues.

This clone was found a few times. The chain has TRBV10-3 and TRBJ1-1; D not resolved. V dropped 0 bases and J dropped 4 bases, with 3 bases sitting between them. CDR1 ENHRY and CDR2 SYGVKD come from the germline V gene. CDR3 length equals 12 residues. This CDR3 reads CAISESTTEAFF. CDR3 DNA sequence: TGTGCCATCAGTGAGTCGACCACTGAAGCTTTCTTT.

The sample holds a few counts of this clone. The chain joins TRBV6-1 to TRBJ2-7; the match to TRBD1 covers 12 bases. This CDR3 has 19 amino acids. The germline V gene has CDR1 MNHNS and CDR2 SASEGT. V shed 4 bases, J shed 5 bases, and the junction held 18 bases outside the gene matches. CDR3 DNA: TGTGCCAGCAGTGTAGCGACTCCCGTACCGGGACAGGGGGCCCACGAGCAGTACTTC. Its protein is CASSVATPVPGQGAHEQYF.

This chain joins TRBV15 and TRBJ1-2, with D hard to call. Germline values: CDR1 LNHNV, CDR2 YYDKDF (reference sequence). The CDR3 is made up of 15 amino acids. Trimming took 4 bases from V and 0 from J, leaving 12 bases between them. CDR3 bases: TGTGCCACCAGCAATATGGACTCAACTAACTATGGCTACACCTTC. Translated, it gives CATSNMDSTNYGYTF.

The chain employs TRBV5-1 and TRBJ1-1, with D uncertain. Trimming left V 0 bases short and J 6 bases short, with 15 bases between. Per germline, CDR1 SGHRS and CDR2 YFSETQ. There are 15 residues in the CDR3. CDR3 nucleotide sequence: TGCGCCAGCAGCTTGGGTCAGGTTCTAGGGTCTGAAGCTTTCTTT. This codes for CASSLGQVLGSEAFF.

CDR3 sequence: CASSADGAYEQYF. CDR3 bases: TGTGCCAGCAGTGCGGACGGGGCCTACGAGCAGTACTTC. The rearrangement links TRBV2 to TRBJ2-7; D is possibly TRBD2 (5 bases). The CDR3 is 13 residues long. From germline, CDR1 is SNHLY and CDR2 FYNNEI. The ends were cut back, 4 bases at V and 2 bases at J, with 9 bases in the middle.

With regard to this clone: This same CDR3 is encoded by further DNA sequences in the sample. This chain uses TRBV29-1 with TRBJ1-1; D perhaps matches TRBD1 (6 bases). Trimming took 0 bases from V and 2 from J, leaving 10 bases between them. This CDR3 region has 14 residues. Germline V gives CDR1 SQVTM, CDR2 ANQGSEA. This chain's CDR3 is CSVEDRGQNTEAFF. The CDR3 bases are TGCAGCGTTGAAGATCGGGGGCAAAACACTGAAGCTTTCTTT.

A few counts support this clone. V is TRBV2 and J is TRBJ2-5, with TRBD1 matching 9 bases. CDR3 length: 14 amino acids. Germline V CDR1 and CDR2: SNHLY, FYNNEI. Unmatched junction bases numbered 4, after V lost 6 bases and J lost 2 bases. The CDR3 DNA reads as TGTGCCAGCAGCGGGACAGGGAGACAAGAGACCCAGTACTTC. Its protein is CASSGTGRQETQYF.

This clone was seen just once. V is TRBV25-1 and J is TRBJ1-4; D remains unclear. This CDR3 is 11 amino acids long. The germline V gene encodes CDR1 MGHDK and CDR2 SYGVNS. The germline V and J ends were trimmed by 7 bases and 7 bases, with 7 bases remaining between them. CDR3 residues: CASMEGEKLFF. As DNA, the CDR3 is TGTGCCAGCATGGAGGGTGAAAAACTGTTTTTT.